Each of the 24 T cell receptor beta chains below was sequenced from the same sample in a study of naive and memory T cell subsets. Whole-blood samples were over 2 ml of peripheral blood from healthy adult volunteers. Reverse transcription of blood and skin TCR RNA was primed at alpha and beta constant regions. TCRdb passed the 5' RACE reads through MiXCR, listing each CDR3 protein once. The repertoire includes 20,000 to 25,000 distinct CDR3 sequences, around 4% of them detected once, and 7.8% sits in the top ten. The receptor set was obtained from a male donor in good health.

This clonotype was found many times. V and J are TRBV6-5 and TRBJ2-1; 8 nucleotides agree with TRBD2. V gave up 0 bases and J gave up 3 bases; unmatched junction bases: 4. Germline V gene sequence: CDR1 MNHEY, CDR2 SVGAGI. The CDR3 is made up of 16 amino acids. The CDR3 here is CASSYSTAGGYNEQFF. In nucleotides, the CDR3 is TGTGCCAGCAGTTACTCGACGGCGGGAGGCTACAATGAGCAGTTCTTC.

There are many counts of this clonotype. The CDR3 region has the DNA TGTGCCAGCAGTTACTCGGGGGGCTCTAATGAAAAACTGTTTTTT. This sequence encodes CASSYSGGSNEKLFF. The chain links TRBV6-5 to TRBJ1-4; tentative D call: TRBD1 (6 bases). The CDR3 is 15 residues long. Germline CDR1 is MNHEY and CDR2 is SVGAGI. V was shortened by 0 bases and J by 3 bases, with 8 bases between the two germline ends.

This clonotype came up many times. This sequence joins TRBV25-1 and TRBJ2-7; 8 positions match TRBD1. V lost 4 bases, J lost 6 bases, and 20 bases stayed unmatched. CDR3 length: 18 residues. Germline-derived CDR1 and CDR2 are MGHDK and SYGVNS. CDR3 region: CASSANRGTGFGVAEQYF. For the CDR3, the DNA is TGTGCCAGCAGTGCGAACCGCGGGACAGGATTTGGGGTGGCCGAGCAGTACTTC.

The sample holds many counts of this clonotype. V is TRBV5-5 and J is TRBJ1-5; D unclear. Germline CDR1 is SGHKS and CDR2 is YYEKEE (reference sequence). V was shortened by 1 base and J by 3 bases, with 11 bases between the two germline ends. CDR3 length equals 15 residues. The CDR3 here is CASSLQVLDNQPQHF. CDR3 nucleotides: TGTGCCAGCAGCTTGCAGGTTCTGGACAATCAGCCCCAGCATTTT.

This clonotype was observed many times. This sequence joins TRBV20-1 and TRBJ2-5, with TRBD2 matching 8 bases. Trimming cost V 2 bases and J 0 bases; bases outside gene matches: 5. This CDR3 contains 15 residues. Per the germline V gene, CDR1 is DFQATT and CDR2 is SNEGSKA (reference sequence). The CDR3 nucleotides are TGCAGTGCTAGAAAGGGACTAGAGTACCAAGAGACCCAGTACTTC. Its protein is CSARKGLEYQETQYF.

Many counts were recorded for this clonotype. The genes are TRBV7-6 and TRBJ2-5; TRBD2 aligns across 7 bases. Germline V gives CDR1 SGHVS, CDR2 FNYEAQ. This CDR3 is 14 amino acids long. Germline trimming cut 7 bases from V and 2 bases from J; bases unmatched to any gene: 7. The CDR3 reads CASIPQAGQETQYF. DNA of the CDR3: TGTGCCAGCATCCCCCAAGCGGGGCAAGAGACCCAGTACTTC.

This clonotype was recorded many times. The J gene is TRBJ1-4, the V gene TRBV5-4; D remains unclear. V lost 4 bases, J lost 0 bases, and 10 bases lay in between. Germline-derived CDR1 and CDR2 are SGHNT and YYREEE (reference sequence). CDR3 size: 15 residues. CDR3 bases: TGTGCCAGCAGCCCCCGTGGTGCAACTAATGAAAAACTGTTTTTT. Its protein is CASSPRGATNEKLFF.

This clonotype was recorded at least ten times. The V gene is TRBV14, the J gene TRBJ1-2; 7 nucleotides align to TRBD1. V shed 3 bases, J shed 1 base, and the junction held 8 bases outside the gene matches. The CDR3 loop spans 16 amino acids. The V gene's germline CDR1 is SGHDN and CDR2 FVKESK. CDR3 protein: CASSHRQGELNYGYTF. In DNA, the CDR3 is TGTGCCAGCAGCCACCGACAGGGAGAGCTTAACTATGGCTACACCTTC. Full variable domain (missing parts from reference TRBV14 and TRBJ1-2): EAGVTQFPSHSVIEKGQTVTLRCDPISGHDNLYWYRRVMGKEIKFLLHFVKESKQDESGMPNNRFLAERTGGTYSTLKVQPAELEDSGVYFCASSHRQGELNYGYTFGSGTRLTVV.

This clonotype occurred many times. This chain uses TRBV3-1 with TRBJ2-2, with 9 bases matching TRBD2. The J segment lost 0 bases and the V segment lost 1 base, leaving 6 bases of the junction unmatched. The CDR3 contains 18 residues. Germline CDR1 reads LGHDT; CDR2 reads YNNKEL (reference sequence). In nucleotides, the CDR3 is TGTGCCAGCAGCCAAGTCGGCGGGAGGGCCTCGAACACCGGGGAGCTGTTTTTT. This translates into CASSQVGGRASNTGELFF. Combining the CDR3 with reference TRBV3-1 and TRBJ2-2 gives the whole variable domain DTAVSQTPKYLVTQMGNDKSIKCEQNLGHDTMYWYKQDSKKFLKIMFSYNNKELIINETVPNRFSPKSPDKAHLNLHINSLELGDSAVYFCASSQVGGRASNTGELFFGEGSRLTVL.

In this sample, this clonotype turned up many times. This rearrangement joins TRBV18 to TRBJ1-1, with D unclear. V was cut by 4 bases and J by 3 bases, with 3 bases left in between. Per the germline V gene, CDR1 is KGHSH and CDR2 is LQKENI. This CDR3 region has 11 residues. This CDR3 reads CASSLHTEAFF. CDR3 sequence (DNA): TGTGCCAGCTCACTACACACTGAAGCTTTCTTT.

This clonotype was seen repeatedly, ten times or more. The chain combines TRBV14 with TRBJ2-1; D uncertain. The length of the CDR3 is 12 residues. Germline V gene sequence: CDR1 SGHDN, CDR2 FVKESK. V lost 0 bases to trimming and J lost 6 bases, with 3 bases between them. CDR3 bases: TGTGCCAGCAGCCAAGACTCCAATGAGCAGTTCTTC. Translated: CASSQDSNEQFF.

This clonotype was observed at least ten times. The V call is TRBV29-1, the J call TRBJ1-2; the D gene is possibly TRBD1 (6 bases). V lost 0 bases and J lost 7, with 18 bases in between. Germline CDR1 and CDR2: SQVTM and ANQGSEA. This CDR3 is built from 15 residues. This CDR3 reads CSVEDGGAPSSGYTF. Here the CDR3 DNA reads TGCAGCGTTGAAGATGGGGGGGCACCCTCTTCTGGCTACACCTTC.

Ten or more counts support this clonotype. J is TRBJ2-2 and V is TRBV14; D is undetermined. V lost 1 base, J lost 3 bases, and 9 bases lay in between. The CDR3 spans 15 residues. Germline loops: CDR1 SGHDN, CDR2 FVKESK. The CDR3 nucleotides are TGTGCCAGCAGCCAAGGCTTCACCGACACCGGGGAGCTGTTTTTT. Protein product: CASSQGFTDTGELFF.

In this sample, this clonotype turned up many times. The chain couples TRBV7-9 to TRBJ2-5; weak D call: TRBD1 (6 bases). Germline V gives CDR1 SEHNR, CDR2 FQNEAQ (reference sequence). There are 15 residues in the CDR3. Trimming took 6 bases from V and 4 from J, leaving 18 bases between them. CDR3 coding DNA: TGTGCCAGCAGTTACCTACAGGGCGTACGAGAGACCCAGTACTTC. Amino acid sequence: CASSYLQGVRETQYF.

This clonotype was found many times. The rearrangement uses TRBV28 and TRBJ2-7, with 10 bases matching TRBD1. CDR3 length equals 13 residues. Germline V lookup: CDR1 MDHEN, CDR2 SYDVKM. The ends lost 8 bases at V and 4 bases at J; junction bases unmatched: 5. The CDR3 DNA reads TGTGCCAGCCTAGACAGGGGGCCTTACGAGCAGTACTTC. Protein product: CASLDRGPYEQYF.

This clonotype appeared many times. The chain carries TRBV6-6 and TRBJ2-3, with TRBD2 as a possible D gene (5 bases). The V and J ends lost 7 bases and 6 bases respectively, with 23 bases between them. The CDR3 sequence is 16 residues long. Germline V gene lookup returns CDR1 MNHNY and CDR2 SVGAGI (reference sequence). The DNA for the CDR3 is TGTGCCAGCAACCGACCGGGAACCCGGACCTCTGATACGCAGTATTTT. Its translation is CASNRPGTRTSDTQYF.

There are many counts of this clonotype. V is TRBV18 and J is TRBJ2-1; D remains unclear. The germline V and J ends were trimmed by 2 bases and 9 bases, with 11 bases remaining between them. Germline lookup yields CDR1 KGHSH and CDR2 LQKENI. The CDR3 extends over 13 amino acids. Here the CDR3 DNA reads TGTGCCAGCTCACCAATAAAAGTTGGTGAGCAGTTCTTC. It encodes CASSPIKVGEQFF.

This clonotype was seen ten or more times. The V gene is TRBV19, the J gene TRBJ2-4, with TRBD1 matching over 7 bases. Per germline, CDR1 LNHDA and CDR2 SQIVND (reference sequence). The CDR3 length is 17 residues. V shed 10 bases, J shed 1 base, and the junction held 16 bases outside the gene matches. CDR3 nucleotide sequence: TGTGCCACCCCCCTCTGTCGACAGGGTGGGGCCAAAAACATTCAGTACTTC. Translation gives CATPLCRQGGAKNIQYF.

This clonotype was observed at least ten times. V usage is TRBV14 and J usage is TRBJ2-5, with 9 nucleotides matching TRBD2. Germline CDR1 SGHDN, CDR2 FVKESK. This CDR3 region has 17 residues. J gave up 0 bases and V 0 bases, and 5 bases lay outside the gene matches. CDR3 sequence reads: CASSQDWASGNQETQYF. DNA for the CDR3: TGTGCCAGCAGCCAAGATTGGGCTAGCGGGAACCAAGAGACCCAGTACTTC.

This clonotype has at least ten counts. V and J are TRBV6-6 and TRBJ2-7; D is perhaps TRBD2 (5 bases). The CDR3 has 13 residues. Trimming took off 6 bases at V and 1 base at J, with 10 bases between the two ends. Per the germline V gene, CDR1 is MNHNY and CDR2 is SVGAGI (reference sequence). CDR3 protein: CASRSRTSYEQYF. CDR3 coding DNA: TGTGCCAGCAGGTCCAGGACTTCCTACGAGCAGTACTTC.

In its sample, this clonotype ranks as medium-sized. The chain couples TRBV10-1 to TRBJ2-5; D call uncertain. Trimming removed 3 bases at V and 4 bases at J, with 0 bases between. CDR1 is WNHNN and CDR2 is SYGVQD in the germline V gene (reference sequence). The CDR3 covers 10 residues. The CDR3 DNA reads TGCGCCAGCAGTGAAGAGACCCAGTACTTC. Protein sequence: CASSEETQYF.

This clonotype came up many times. This chain joins TRBV7-7 and TRBJ2-5, with 7 nucleotides matching TRBD1. Germline CDR1 and CDR2: SSHAT and FNYEAQ (reference sequence). The CDR3 length is 15 residues. Losses at the gene ends were 5 bases for V and 2 bases for J; bases not matched to a gene: 8. CDR3 region: CASSIGPGQQETQYF. As DNA, the CDR3 is TGTGCCAGCAGCATCGGACCGGGACAGCAAGAGACCCAGTACTTC.

This clonotype was counted many times. This chain uses TRBV29-1 with TRBJ1-1; TRBD1 matches 9 bases. The CDR3 loop spans 14 amino acids. Trimming took 4 bases from V and 5 from J; bases not matched to a gene: 8. Looked up from germline, CDR1 is SQVTM and CDR2 is ANQGSEA. The CDR3 sequence is CSVGTGVVGTEAFF. CDR3 DNA: TGCAGCGTTGGGACAGGGGTGGTCGGTACTGAAGCTTTCTTT.

The sample holds many counts of this clonotype. The chain joins TRBV4-1 to TRBJ1-1; D gene unclear. CDR3 length equals 17 residues. Germline loops: CDR1 MGHRA, CDR2 YSYEKL. The V and J ends lost 0 bases and 1 base respectively, with 15 bases between them. The CDR3 DNA reads as TGCGCCAGCAGCCAAGAGAGCAGGAGCCTACGGAACACTGAAGCTTTCTTT. It encodes CASSQESRSLRNTEAFF.